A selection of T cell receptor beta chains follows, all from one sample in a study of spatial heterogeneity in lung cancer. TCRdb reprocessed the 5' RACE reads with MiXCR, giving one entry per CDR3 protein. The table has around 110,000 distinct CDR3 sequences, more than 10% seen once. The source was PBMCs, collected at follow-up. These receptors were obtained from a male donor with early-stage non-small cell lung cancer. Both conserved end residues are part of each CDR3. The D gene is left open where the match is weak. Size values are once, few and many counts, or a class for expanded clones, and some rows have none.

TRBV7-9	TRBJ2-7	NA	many	CASSLVEGIYEQYF	TGTGCCAGCAGCTTAGTAGAGGGAATCTACGAGCAGTACTTC
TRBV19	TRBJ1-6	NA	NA	CASSISRAVNSPLHF	TGTGCCAGTAGTATTAGCAGGGCCGTTAATTCACCCCTCCACTTT
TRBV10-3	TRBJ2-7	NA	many	CAISESWGTASGEQYF	TGTGCCATCAGTGAGTCTTGGGGAACGGCCTCAGGCGAGCAGTACTTC
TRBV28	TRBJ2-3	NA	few	CASSYSLSVNQAHSTDTQYF	TGTGCCAGCAGTTACTCCTTGTCCGTGAATCAAGCTCATAGCACAGATACGCAGTATTTT
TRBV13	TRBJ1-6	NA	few	CASSSLLGGYNSPLHF	TGTGCCAGCAGTTCCCTGTTGGGCGGCTATAATTCACCCCTCCACTTT
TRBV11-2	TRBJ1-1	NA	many	CASSLHMNTEAFF	TGTGCCAGCAGCTTACATATGAACACTGAAGCTTTCTTT
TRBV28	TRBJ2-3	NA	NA	CASRRTASTDTQYF	TGTGCCAGCAGGCGGACAGCGAGCACAGATACGCAGTATTTT
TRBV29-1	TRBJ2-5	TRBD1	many	CSVRDRGVLETQYF	TGCAGCGTTCGTGACAGGGGGGTTCTAGAGACCCAGTACTTC
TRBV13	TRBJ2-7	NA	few	CASSPRGAGQGFYEQYF	TGTGCCAGCAGCCCCCGCGGAGCAGGACAAGGGTTCTACGAGCAGTACTTC
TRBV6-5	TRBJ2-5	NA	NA	CASTTGWAQETQYF	TGTGCCAGCACCACTGGCTGGGCTCAAGAGACCCAGTACTTC
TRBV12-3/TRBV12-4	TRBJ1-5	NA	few	CASSLGVAHQPQHF	TGTGCCAGCAGTTTAGGTGTCGCTCATCAGCCCCAGCATTTT
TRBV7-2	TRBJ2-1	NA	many	CASSVFQGIQYNEQFF	TGTGCCAGTAGCGTCTTCCAGGGGATTCAATACAATGAGCAGTTCTTC
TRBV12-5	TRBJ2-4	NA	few	CASGPMRDGAKNIQYF	TGTGCTAGTGGACCGATGAGGGACGGAGCCAAAAACATTCAGTACTTC
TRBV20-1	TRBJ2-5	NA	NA	CSAPGRSETQYF	TGCAGTGCTCCGGGACGCTCAGAGACCCAGTACTTC
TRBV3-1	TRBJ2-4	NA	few	CASSPRSSGKNIQYF	TGTGCCAGCAGCCCGAGATCGAGCGGGAAAAACATTCAGTACTTC
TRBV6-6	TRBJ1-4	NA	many	CASSYSRGGSEKLFF	TGTGCCAGCAGTTACTCGCGGGGGGGCAGTGAAAAACTGTTTTTT
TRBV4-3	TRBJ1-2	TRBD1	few	CASNSLRTGNYGYTF	TGCGCCAGCAATTCCCTCCGGACAGGGAACTATGGCTACACCTTC
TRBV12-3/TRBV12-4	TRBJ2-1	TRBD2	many	CASSSGGGYNEQFF	TGTGCCAGCAGTTCGGGGGGGGGCTACAATGAGCAGTTCTTC